This T cell receptor (beta chain) was retrieved from a study of T cells in localized non-small cell lung cancer. Study outcomes and limitations: Detection in adjacent lung was observed for a median 57 of the top 100 tumor clones.

Germline loops: CDR1 MDHEN, CDR2 SYDVKM. The CDR3 has 14 residues. V was cut by 2 bases and J by 6 bases, with 13 bases left in between. Note on this clone: Its antigen is undetermined.

Assay: immunoSEQ multiplex PCR; the TCRdb copy retains only in-frame clones and omits some. The table includes under 50,000 clones, 85% to 90% detected once. Sequenced material: PBMCs, taken before any cancer treatment. The V and J genes are TRBV28 and TRBJ1-2; D not resolved. This clonotype was obtained from a man aged 35-69 years with stage II lung adenocarcinoma. CDR3 amino acids: CASSLPGSSNGYTF. The CDR3 DNA reads as TGTGCCAGCAGTTTACCCGGGAGCTCCAATGGCTACACCTTC.